This T cell receptor (beta chain) was found in a study of CD8 T cells in ankylosing spondylitis. By quantitative 5'-RACE with molecular barcodes, the TCR beta libraries were made. In TCRdb, the 5' RACE reads were re-called with MiXCR into one record per CDR3 protein. Found here are roughly 130,000 distinct CDR3 sequences, approximately 9.9% of them singletons; the top ten hold approximately 3.4%. The CDR3 is made up of 15 amino acids. V trimming: 5 bases; J trimming: 1 base; junction bases outside the gene matches: 4. Germline CDR1 SGHAT, CDR2 FQNNGV. Broader study findings: As reported, disease-linked clones showed significant enrichment in matched ankylosing spondylitis synovial fluid. It appeared that ankylosing spondylitis blood was characterized by a TCR beta motif of fewer than ten highly homologous variants. Disease-associated clonotypes exhibited CD8+ identity and were relatively infrequent in peripheral blood.

This clonotype was observed at least ten times. Its specificity is not known. The sample was blood, either unsorted or a sorted T cell fraction (not recorded which). This TCR came from a male donor with ankylosing spondylitis or in good health (not recorded which). The genes are TRBV11-2 and TRBJ2-4; 8 nucleotides agree with TRBD1. CDR3 protein: CASSGPGGAKNIQYF. CDR3 nucleotide sequence: TGTGCCAGCAGCGGTCCAGGGGGCGCCAAAAACATTCAGTACTTC.